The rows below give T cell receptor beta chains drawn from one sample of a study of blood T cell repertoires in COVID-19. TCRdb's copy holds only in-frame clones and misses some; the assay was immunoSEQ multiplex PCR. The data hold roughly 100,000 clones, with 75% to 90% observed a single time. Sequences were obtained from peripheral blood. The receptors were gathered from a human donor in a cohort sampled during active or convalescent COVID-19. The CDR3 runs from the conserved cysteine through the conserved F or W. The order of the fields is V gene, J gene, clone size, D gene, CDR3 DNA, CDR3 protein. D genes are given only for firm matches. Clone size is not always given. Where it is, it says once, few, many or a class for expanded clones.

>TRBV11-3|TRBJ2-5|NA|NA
TGTGCCAGCAGCTCTCGGACAAACCAAGAGACCCAGTACTTC
CASSSRTNQETQYF
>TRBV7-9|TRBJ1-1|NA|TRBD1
TGTGCCAGCAGCCCCCGCGCACAGGGGGAGAGAGCTTTCTTT
CASSPRAQGERAFF
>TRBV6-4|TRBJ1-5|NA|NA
TGTGCCAGCAGTGACTTCCGACAGGGCAATCAGCCCCAGCATTTT
CASSDFRQGNQPQHF
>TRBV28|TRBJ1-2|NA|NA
TGTGCCAGCAGTTTGTCCGGTCTTCTCCAGGGTGAGGGCTACACCTTC
CASSLSGLLQGEGYTF
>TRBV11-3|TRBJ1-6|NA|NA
TGTGCCAGCAGCTTAATGGGCATTTCACCCCTCCACTTT
CASSLMGISPLHF
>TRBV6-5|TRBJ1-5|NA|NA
TGTGCGGCGGGGAGAGTCGGTCAGCCCCAGCATTTT
CAAGRVGQPQHF
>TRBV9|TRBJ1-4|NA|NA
TGTGCCAGCAGCGTAGCTGGGGCCAATGAAAAACTGTTTTTT
CASSVAGANEKLFF
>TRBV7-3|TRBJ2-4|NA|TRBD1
TGTGCCAGCAGCTCCGCCTCGGGACAGGGAAACATTCAGTACTTC
CASSSASGQGNIQYF
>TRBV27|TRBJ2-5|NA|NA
TGTGCCAGCAGTTTCGGCAGGTCGGAGACCCAGTACTTC
CASSFGRSETQYF
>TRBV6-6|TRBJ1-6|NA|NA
TGTGCCAGTAACCGGGACTTTGATAATTCACCCCTCCACTTT
CASNRDFDNSPLHF
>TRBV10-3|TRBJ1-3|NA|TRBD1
TGTGCCACCCGACAGGGGGACTCTGGAAACACCATATATTTT
CATRQGDSGNTIYF
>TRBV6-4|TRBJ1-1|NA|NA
TGTGCCAGCAGTCCGACAGAGAACACTGAAGCTTTCTTT
CASSPTENTEAFF
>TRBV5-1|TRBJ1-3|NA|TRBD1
TGCGCCAGCAGCTTCGGACAGGGAGGATACGCTGGAAACACCATATATTTT
CASSFGQGGYAGNTIYF
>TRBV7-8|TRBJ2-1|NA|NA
TGTGCCAGCAGCTTAAGTGGGGGACAATCCTACAATGAGCAGTTCTTC
CASSLSGGQSYNEQFF
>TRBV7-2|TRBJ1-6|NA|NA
TGTGCCAGCACTTTAGACAGCATTAATTCACCCCTCCACTTT
CASTLDSINSPLHF
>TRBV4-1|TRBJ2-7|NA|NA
TGCGCCAGCAGCCAAGCGGGGTTCTCCTACGAGCAGTACTTC
CASSQAGFSYEQYF
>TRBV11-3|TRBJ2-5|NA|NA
TGTGCCAGCAGCTGGGCCCCGTCATTTGGAGAGACCCAGTACTTC
CASSWAPSFGETQYF
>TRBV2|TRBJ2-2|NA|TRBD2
TGTGCCAGCAGACGACTAGCGGGGGGCCGAGGCGGGGAGCTGTTTTTT
CASRRLAGGRGGELFF
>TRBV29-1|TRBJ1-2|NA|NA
TGCAGCGTTGAGATAGGCAGGGGCTACACCTTC
CSVEIGRGYTF
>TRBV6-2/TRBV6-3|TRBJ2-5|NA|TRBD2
TGTGCCAGCAGTGATATAGCGGGGGAAGAGACCCAGTACTTC
CASSDIAGEETQYF
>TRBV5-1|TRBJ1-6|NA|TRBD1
TGCGCCAGCAGCTTGGCCTGGTCAGGGGGCCGATCCCTCCACTTT
CASSLAWSGGRSLHF
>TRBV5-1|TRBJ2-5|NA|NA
TGCGCCAGCAGCTTGGGACAGATCCAAGAGACCCAGTACTTC
CASSLGQIQETQYF
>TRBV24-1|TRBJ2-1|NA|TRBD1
TGTGCCACCAGTGAATACCCCGGGACAGGGGATCACAATGAGCAGTTCTTC
CATSEYPGTGDHNEQFF
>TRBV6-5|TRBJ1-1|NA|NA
TGTGCCAGCAGTTACCAAGCGGGGGTGAACACTGAAGCTTTCTTT
CASSYQAGVNTEAFF
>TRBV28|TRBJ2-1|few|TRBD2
TGTGCCAGCACCGCTAGCGGGGGACTGCTCAAACGGGGGCAGTTCTTC
CASTASGGLLKRGQFF
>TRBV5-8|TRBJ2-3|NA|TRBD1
TGTGCCAGCAGCTTGGGGACAGGCGGCACAGATACGCAGTATTTT
CASSLGTGGTDTQYF
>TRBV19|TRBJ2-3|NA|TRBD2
TGTGCCAGTAGTACCAGGACTAGCGGGGGAGAAGATACGCAGTATTTT
CASSTRTSGGEDTQYF
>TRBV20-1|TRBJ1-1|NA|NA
TGCAGTGCCGACGACAGTTCGGCTTTCTTT
CSADDSSAFF
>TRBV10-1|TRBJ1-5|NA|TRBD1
TGCGCCAGCAGGCCTTTGGGACAGGGGGCTTTAGAGAATCAGCCCCAGCATTTT
CASRPLGQGALENQPQHF
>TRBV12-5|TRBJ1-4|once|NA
TGTGCTAGTGGTTTGGTATCCAGAGAGGGCGAAAAACTGTTTTTT
CASGLVSREGEKLFF
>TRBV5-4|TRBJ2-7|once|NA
TGTGCCAGCAGCTTGGAAGTGACAATGCAGGAGCAGTACTTC
CASSLEVTMQEQYF
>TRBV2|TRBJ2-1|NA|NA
TGTGCCAGCAGTGCGCGACTATACAATGAGCAGTTCTTC
CASSARLYNEQFF
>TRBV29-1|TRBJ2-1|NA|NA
TGCAGCGTTGAAGATTCGGGCTACAATGAGCAGTTCTTC
CSVEDSGYNEQFF
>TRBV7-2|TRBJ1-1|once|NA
TGTGCCAGCAGCTTAGTTTCGCGGGCGAACACTGAAGCTTTCTTT
CASSLVSRANTEAFF
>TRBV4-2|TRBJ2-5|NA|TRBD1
TGTGCCAGCAGCCAACTACAGGGGGCAGGGGAGACCCAGTACTTC
CASSQLQGAGETQYF
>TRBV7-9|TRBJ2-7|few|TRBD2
TGTGCCAGCAGGACAGCGGGGAACCACGAGCAGTACTTC
CASRTAGNHEQYF
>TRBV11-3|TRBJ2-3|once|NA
TGTGCCAGCAAGGGGAGGTGGGCCCTAGCTACGCAGTATTTT
CASKGRWALATQYF
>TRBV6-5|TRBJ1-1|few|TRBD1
TGTGCCAGCAGTCGAACGACAGGGGGGGAATCTGAAGCTTTCTTT
CASSRTTGGESEAFF
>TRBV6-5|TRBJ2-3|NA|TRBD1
TGTGCCAGCAGACAGACAGGGGGCAGAGATACGCAGTATTTT
CASRQTGGRDTQYF
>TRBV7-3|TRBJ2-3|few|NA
TGTGCCAGCAGCCTCGGACTATCATGGGGCAGGGATACGCAGTATTTT
CASSLGLSWGRDTQYF
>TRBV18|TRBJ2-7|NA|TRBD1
TGTGCCAGCTCAGGGACAGTAGATTTCTACGAGCAGTACTTC
CASSGTVDFYEQYF
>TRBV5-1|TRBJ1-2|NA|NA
TGCGCCAGCAGCCCAAGCGGGGCGGAATACTATGGCTACACCTTC
CASSPSGAEYYGYTF
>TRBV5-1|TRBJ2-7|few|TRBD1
TGCGCCAGCAGCTTGTTAGGGACAGGAATGCGGGAGCAGTACTTC
CASSLLGTGMREQYF
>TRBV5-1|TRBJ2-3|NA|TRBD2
TGCGCCAGCAGCTTGGCGCTAGCGGGGGGATCAGATACGCAGTATTTT
CASSLALAGGSDTQYF
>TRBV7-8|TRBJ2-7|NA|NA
TGTGCCAGCAGCTTAGTTAGAAGCCACGAGCAGTACTTC
CASSLVRSHEQYF
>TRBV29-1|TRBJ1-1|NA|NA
TGCAGCGTTGTTCCCTTGAACACTGAAGCTTTCTTT
CSVVPLNTEAFF
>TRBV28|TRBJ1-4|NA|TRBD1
TGTGCCAGCAGACGGCCGGGACAGGTGAATGAAAAACTGTTTTTT
CASRRPGQVNEKLFF
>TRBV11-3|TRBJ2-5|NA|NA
TGTGCCAGCAGCTTCATAGGGGCTTGGGCGAAGGAGACCCAGTACTTC
CASSFIGAWAKETQYF
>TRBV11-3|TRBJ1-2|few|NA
TGTGCCAGCAGCTTAAGTCGGCAGGGAGGTGGCTACACCTTC
CASSLSRQGGGYTF
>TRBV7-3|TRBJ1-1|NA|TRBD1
TGTGCCAGCAGCATTACAGGGGGCAGAACTGAAGCTTTCTTT
CASSITGGRTEAFF
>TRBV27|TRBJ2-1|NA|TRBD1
TGTGCCAGCACCGGACAGGGCTTACTCAATGAGCAGTTCTTC
CASTGQGLLNEQFF
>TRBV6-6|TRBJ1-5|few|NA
TGTGCCAGCAGTTTACCGGGACTTCTACAGCCCCAGCATTTT
CASSLPGLLQPQHF